These 32 T cell receptor beta chains were all obtained from the same sample, sequenced in a study of long-term antiretroviral therapy in people with HIV. Survey level was the resolution at which the v3.0 immunoSEQ assay ran. Repertoires were generated with immunoSEQ multiplex PCR, while TCRdb's copy carries only in-frame clones and drops some. Here the sample spans about 20,000 clones, around 74% being singletons. This material consisted of unsorted PBMCs, taken roughly 2.5 years before starting antiretroviral therapy. Receptors originate from a woman in her 50s with HIV.

The sample holds a few counts of this clone. J is TRBJ1-2 and V is TRBV5-1; D not resolved. The germline V gene encodes CDR1 SGHRS and CDR2 YFSETQ. V was cut by 4 bases and J by 3 bases, with 13 bases left in between. CDR3 length: 14 residues. This CDR3 is CASSQVLGHYGYTF. Here the CDR3 DNA reads TGCGCCAGCAGCCAGGTCCTAGGGCACTATGGCTACACCTTC.

The chain carries TRBV5-1 and TRBJ1-1, with D hard to call. Deletions cut 0 bases from V and 4 bases from J, with 13 bases between. CDR3 length: 15 amino acids. Germline V lookup: CDR1 SGHRS, CDR2 YFSETQ. CDR3 DNA sequence: TGCGCCAGCAGCTTGGCCCGGGAAAGGAGCACTGAAGCTTTCTTT. Residues: CASSLARERSTEAFF. The full variable domain, in which reference TRBV5-1 and TRBJ1-1 provide the parts outside the CDR3, is KAGVTQTPRYLIKTRGQQVTLSCSPISGHRSVSWYQQTPGQGLQFLFEYFSETQRNKGNFPGRFSGRQFSNSRSEMNVSTLELGDSALYLCASSLARERSTEAFFGQGTRLTVV.

CDR3 DNA sequence: TGTGCCAGCAGCCCCCAGTTTACCGGCGGGGAGACCCAGTACTTC. Its protein is CASSPQFTGGETQYF. This sequence joins TRBV7-9 and TRBJ2-5, with D tentatively TRBD2 (5 bases). Germline loops: CDR1 SEHNR, CDR2 FQNEAQ (reference sequence). V dropped 5 bases and J dropped 5 bases, with 18 bases sitting between them. The CDR3 has 15 amino acids.

The V gene is TRBV6-5, the J gene TRBJ2-1, with D unresolved. CDR1 and CDR2 (germline): MNHEY, SVGAGI. CDR3 length equals 14 residues. Trimming took off 7 bases at V and 1 base at J, with 11 bases between the two ends. The CDR3 spells CASTRSYSYNEQFF. The CDR3 nucleotides read TGTGCCAGCACCCGGAGCTATTCCTACAATGAGCAGTTCTTC.

This clone turned up a few times. This chain connects TRBV30 to TRBJ1-3, with TRBD1 identical over 8 bases. Per germline, CDR1 GTSNPN and CDR2 SVGIG (reference sequence). The J segment lost 0 bases and the V segment lost 4 bases, leaving 5 bases of the junction unmatched. The CDR3 loop spans 15 amino acids. Here the CDR3 reads CAWTRGTGSGNTIYF. CDR3 nucleotides: TGTGCCTGGACGCGGGGGACAGGCTCTGGAAACACCATATATTTT.

This sequence joins TRBV30 and TRBJ1-5; a weak D match, TRBD1 (6 bases). The CDR3 sequence is 14 residues long. Per the germline V gene, CDR1 is GTSNPN and CDR2 is SVGIG (reference sequence). Trimming cost V 3 bases and J 0 bases, with 9 bases left between them. CDR3 nucleotides: TGTGCCTGGAGGGGGGCTAATAGCAATCAGCCCCAGCATTTT. This sequence encodes CAWRGANSNQPQHF.

The chain links TRBV19 to TRBJ1-2; 9 bases are a match to TRBD1. V was pared by 3 bases and J by 2 bases, with 7 bases of the junction left unmatched. CDR1 LNHDA and CDR2 SQIVND come from the germline V gene (reference sequence). There are 16 residues in the CDR3. In DNA form, the CDR3 reads TGTGCCAGTAGTATTACAGGGGGCGTCGTGAACTATGGCTACACCTTC. Its translation: CASSITGGVVNYGYTF.

This sequence joins TRBV10-3 and TRBJ2-1; 9 nucleotides align to TRBD2. The trim removed 11 bases at V and 3 bases at J, leaving 8 bases unmatched. CDR3 length: 14 residues. The germline V gene encodes CDR1 ENHRY and CDR2 SYGVKD. As DNA, the CDR3 is TGTGCCCTCGGAGCGGGGGGAAACTACAATGAGCAGTTCTTC. Residues: CALGAGGNYNEQFF.

The chain joins TRBV7-3 to TRBJ1-3; no firm D call. The germline gives CDR1 SGHTA, CDR2 FQGTGA. The CDR3 length is 16 residues. V was clipped by 5 bases and J by 0 bases, with 14 bases between them. The CDR3 loop reads CASSPSDGSSGNTIYF. The CDR3 bases are TGTGCCAGCAGCCCCAGTGACGGGAGCTCTGGAAACACCATATATTTT.

The rearrangement joins TRBV5-1 to TRBJ1-4, with 7 bases identical to TRBD1. Germline-derived CDR1 and CDR2 are SGHRS and YFSETQ. The CDR3 is 16 amino acids. The junction had 3 bases not matched to a gene; V was cut back by 0 bases and J by 1 base. The CDR3 region has the DNA TGCGCCAGCAGCTTGGGACAGGGCGTAACTAATGAAAAACTGTTTTTT. Translating it yields CASSLGQGVTNEKLFF.

This sequence joins TRBV6-5 and TRBJ1-1; possibly TRBD1 for D (5 bases). The V gene's germline CDR1 is MNHEY and CDR2 SVGAGI. CDR3 length equals 12 residues. Trimming pared 6 bases from V and 5 bases from J, leaving 10 bases between. The CDR3 spells CASSRWGTEAFF. CDR3 sequence (DNA): TGTGCCAGCAGCCGGTGGGGGACTGAAGCTTTCTTT.

CDR3 nucleotides: TGTGCCAGCAGCCCCCGAGGTAGCGGGGGGGCGAACACCGGGGAGCTGTTTTTT. As protein: CASSPRGSGGANTGELFF. V and J are TRBV9 and TRBJ2-2; 11 positions agree with TRBD2. Germline CDR1 reads SGDLS; CDR2 reads YYNGEE. J was trimmed by 0 bases and V by 4 bases; bases with no gene match: 8. The CDR3 consists of 18 residues.

The J gene is TRBJ2-7, the V gene TRBV27; 11 nucleotides line up with TRBD1. V shed 5 bases, J shed 0 bases, and the junction held 3 bases outside the gene matches. CDR1 is MNHEY, CDR2 SMNVEV, per germline (reference sequence). The CDR3 totals 15 residues. CDR3 protein: CASSGGQGASYEQYF. The CDR3, as DNA: TGTGCCAGCAGTGGCGGACAGGGGGCCTCCTACGAGCAGTACTTC.

The V call is TRBV20-1, the J call TRBJ1-1; D gene uncertain. CDR3 length equals 11 residues. The V end lost 6 bases, the J end lost 7 bases, and 12 bases lay between the germline ends. Germline loops: CDR1 DFQATT, CDR2 SNEGSKA (reference sequence). CDR3 sequence reads: CSAGVWDEAFF. CDR3 in DNA: TGCAGTGCCGGGGTCTGGGATGAAGCTTTCTTT.

The CDR3: CASSRGDSMNTEAFF. The CDR3 DNA follows: TGTGCCAGCAGCCGAGGGGACAGCATGAACACTGAAGCTTTCTTT. The chain combines TRBV4-2 with TRBJ1-1; TRBD1 matches 7 bases. CDR1 is LGHNA, CDR2 YNFKEQ, per germline. V shed 4 bases and J 0 bases; nucleotides not matched to a gene: 5. This CDR3 spans 15 amino acids.

This sequence joins TRBV29-1 and TRBJ2-2; D is uncertain. The V end was cut by 6 bases, the J end by 0 bases, with 8 bases between. This CDR3 contains 13 residues. Looked up from germline, CDR1 is SQVTM and CDR2 is ANQGSEA. CDR3: CSVSTTNTGELFF. The CDR3 DNA reads as TGCAGCGTCTCGACCACGAACACCGGGGAGCTGTTTTTT.

The chain uses TRBV6-6 and TRBJ1-5; 8 nucleotides align to TRBD1. The CDR3 covers 16 residues. Germline lookup yields CDR1 MNHNY and CDR2 SVGAGI (reference sequence). V gave up 4 bases and J gave up 7 bases; unmatched junction bases: 12. CDR3 region: CASSSATTGGRQPQHF. The CDR3 nucleotides are TGTGCCAGCAGTTCCGCGACCACAGGGGGACGGCAGCCCCAGCATTTT.

Concerning this clone itself: The junction departs from germline at one end; a sequencing error may be responsible. The chain carries TRBV27 and TRBJ1-6; weak D call: TRBD1 (5 bases). The CDR3 extends over 11 amino acids. Germline V gene sequence: CDR1 MNHEY, CDR2 SMNVEV (reference sequence). DNA of the CDR3: TGTGCCAGCAGTGACGGGGCGCGCGTGTACTTT. It yields the protein CASSDGARVYF.

The rearrangement joins TRBV9 to TRBJ1-2; D might be TRBD1 (5 bases). V lost 1 base to trimming and J lost 4 bases, with 11 bases between them. Germline loops: CDR1 SGDLS, CDR2 YYNGEE. The CDR3 contains 14 residues. The CDR3 protein is CASSVSPGGYGYTF. The CDR3, as DNA: TGTGCCAGCAGCGTAAGCCCGGGGGGCTATGGCTACACCTTC.

The rearrangement links TRBV6-6 to TRBJ1-4; a possible D gene is TRBD1 (5 bases). Per germline, CDR1 MNHNY and CDR2 SVGAGI (reference sequence). The CDR3 has 13 amino acids. V was pared by 6 bases and J by 5 bases, with 10 bases between. The CDR3 region is CASRRGVNEKLFF. The CDR3 coding sequence is TGTGCCAGCAGGAGGGGCGTCAATGAAAAACTGTTTTTT.

The chain recombines TRBV30 with TRBJ1-2; weak D call: TRBD1 (5 bases). Trimming left V 3 bases short and J 1 base short, with 18 bases between. The CDR3 is made up of 16 amino acids. The V gene's germline CDR1 is GTSNPN and CDR2 SVGIG (reference sequence). The CDR3 reads CAWRGLLRTFNYGYTF. The CDR3 DNA is TGTGCCTGGAGGGGACTTTTGAGAACTTTTAACTATGGCTACACCTTC.

DNA of the CDR3: TGTGCCAGCAGCCCTCTAGGTGGAGGCACAGATACGCAGTATTTT. Translation gives CASSPLGGGTDTQYF. The rearrangement joins TRBV5-4 to TRBJ2-3; D call uncertain. The length of the CDR3 is 15 residues. Between the trimmed V and J ends, which lost 4 bases and 1 base, there was a span of 13 bases. From germline, CDR1 is SGHNT and CDR2 YYREEE (reference sequence).

This chain connects TRBV6-1 to TRBJ1-4; D unclear. This CDR3 contains 14 residues. V was shortened by 3 bases and J by 0 bases, with 5 bases between the two germline ends. Germline CDR1 MNHNS, CDR2 SASEGT. CDR3 region: CASSEPATNEKLFF. The CDR3 DNA reads TGTGCCAGCAGTGAGCCAGCAACTAATGAAAAACTGTTTTTT.

V gene TRBV6-1 combines with J gene TRBJ1-2, with D perhaps TRBD1 (6 bases). V lost 3 bases and J 6 bases, leaving 11 bases between the germline ends. This CDR3 contains 13 residues. CDR1 and CDR2 from the germline V gene are MNHNS and SASEGT. DNA of the CDR3: TGTGCCAGCAGTGACACAGGGTTCCATGGCTACACCTTC. This sequence encodes CASSDTGFHGYTF.

This clone showed up just a few times. CDR3 in amino acids: CASSRTHNPTNEKLFF. The CDR3 DNA reads TGTGCCAGCAGCCGGACTCATAATCCAACTAATGAAAAACTGTTTTTT. The rearrangement uses TRBV9 and TRBJ1-4; no firm D call. CDR3 length equals 16 residues. Per germline, CDR1 SGDLS and CDR2 YYNGEE. V lost 4 bases to trimming and J lost 0 bases, with 13 bases between them. Full variable domain (remainder filled in from reference TRBV9 and TRBJ1-4): DSGVTQTPKHLITATGQRVTLRCSPRSGDLSVYWYQQSLDQGLQFLIQYYNGEERAKGNILERFSAQQFPDLHSELNLSSLELGDSALYFCASSRTHNPTNEKLFFGSGTQLSVL.

The V call is TRBV5-5, the J call TRBJ1-1, with D unclear. The CDR3 loop spans 16 amino acids. Trimming pared 0 bases from V and 2 bases from J, leaving 14 bases between. Germline loops: CDR1 SGHKS, CDR2 YYEKEE (reference sequence). This CDR3 is CASSLARGSYNTEAFF. The CDR3 nucleotides are TGTGCCAGCAGCTTGGCGCGCGGTTCCTACAACACTGAAGCTTTCTTT.

The rearrangement joins TRBV5-1 to TRBJ2-2, with 7 bases that match TRBD1. The CDR3 has 17 residues. Germline V gene data show CDR1 as SGHRS and CDR2 as YFSETQ. The V segment lost 4 bases and the J segment 1 base; nucleotides outside the gene matches: 10. The CDR3 loop reads CASSPLVYRGNTGELFF. The CDR3 DNA sequence: TGCGCCAGCAGCCCCCTTGTTTACAGGGGGAACACCGGGGAGCTGTTTTTT.

The chain's CDR3 is CASSLIGRGEQFF. CDR3 DNA sequence: TGTGCCAGCAGCTTAATCGGGCGCGGTGAGCAGTTCTTC. The V and J genes are TRBV7-2 and TRBJ2-1; D unresolved. The CDR3 consists of 13 residues. The V and J ends lost 2 bases and 9 bases respectively, with 11 bases between them. From germline, CDR1 is SGHTA and CDR2 FQGNSA.

This rearrangement joins TRBV19 to TRBJ1-4; 9 nucleotides line up with TRBD1. Per germline, CDR1 LNHDA and CDR2 SQIVND (reference sequence). The CDR3 sequence is 15 residues long. J was trimmed by 7 bases and V by 6 bases; bases with no gene match: 9. CDR3 bases: TGTGCCAGTAGCCGAGGGACAGGGATAGGTGAAAAACTGTTTTTT. Amino acids: CASSRGTGIGEKLFF.

The V and J genes are TRBV7-9 and TRBJ1-5; D is unresolved. V shed 3 bases and J shed 5 bases, with 14 bases lying between them. CDR3 size: 15 residues. Looked up from germline, CDR1 is SEHNR and CDR2 is FQNEAQ (reference sequence). CDR3 region: CASSFSWQPDQPQHF. The CDR3 DNA follows: TGTGCCAGCAGCTTCTCGTGGCAGCCCGATCAGCCCCAGCATTTT.

The rearrangement links TRBV2 to TRBJ1-5; D is ambiguous. Germline CDR1 reads SNHLY; CDR2 reads FYNNEI. Between the trimmed V and J ends, which lost 6 bases and 0 bases, there was a span of 6 bases. The CDR3 is 13 amino acids. The CDR3 loop reads CASSLDSNQPQHF. The CDR3 region has the DNA TGTGCCAGCAGCTTAGATAGCAATCAGCCCCAGCATTTT.

This chain joins TRBV5-1 and TRBJ1-4; 7 bases fit TRBD1. The V gene's germline CDR1 is SGHRS and CDR2 YFSETQ. The length of the CDR3 is 14 residues. With 4 bases clipped from V and 4 bases from J, the junction kept 4 bases outside the gene matches. The CDR3 coding sequence is TGCGCCAGCAGCCGGGGACAGATTAATGAAAAACTGTTTTTT. Encoded protein: CASSRGQINEKLFF.